A selection of T cell receptor beta chains follows, all from one sample in a study of PD-1 blockade in mismatch repair-deficient tumors. TCRdb's table, derived via immunoSEQ multiplex PCR, lists solely in-frame clones and lacks some. The sample comprises some 66,000 clones, 88% of which are singletons, and approximately 14% rests with the top ten. The source material was peripheral blood, sampled 52 weeks after starting pembrolizumab. These receptors originate from an adult with mismatch repair-deficient cancer. The CDR3 runs from the conserved cysteine through the conserved F or W. The D gene is left open where the match is weak. Clone size is not always given. Where it is, it says once, few, many or a class for expanded clones.

19	TRBV14	TRBD2	-	TRBJ2-7	CASSQPGLAGGPVDYEQYF	TGTGCCAGCAGCCAACCGGGACTAGCGGGAGGGCCGGTGGATTACGAGCAGTACTTC
15	TRBV27	TRBD1	-	TRBJ1-5	CASSRSGGPNQPQHF	TGTGCCAGCAGCCGGTCAGGGGGCCCCAATCAGCCCCAGCATTTT
16	TRBV27	-	-	TRBJ2-1	CASSAQVRDANNEQFF	TGTGCCAGCAGCGCCCAGGTACGGGACGCCAACAATGAGCAGTTCTTC
16	TRBV6-5	-	few	TRBJ1-1	CASSYSAGTVNTEAFF	TGTGCCAGCAGTTATTCCGCCGGGACGGTGAACACTGAAGCTTTCTTT
13	TRBV6-6	TRBD2	-	TRBJ2-7	CASRSGSFDEQYF	TGTGCCAGCAGGAGCGGGAGCTTCGACGAGCAGTACTTC
18	TRBV19	TRBD1	once	TRBJ1-4	CASSPGTGSRLTNEKLFF	TGTGCCAGTAGCCCCGGGACAGGGTCAAGGCTGACTAATGAAAAACTGTTTTTT
15	TRBV6-5	TRBD2	-	TRBJ2-5	CASSYSLAGVETQYF	TGTGCCAGCAGTTACTCACTAGCGGGAGTGGAGACCCAGTACTTC
19	TRBV27	TRBD2	-	TRBJ2-5	CASSLRGGLAGGPQETQYF	TGTGCCAGCAGTTTAAGGGGGGGACTAGCGGGAGGGCCACAAGAGACCCAGTACTTC
15	TRBV11-2	TRBD2	-	TRBJ2-1	CASSRLAGGYNEQFF	TGTGCCAGCAGCCGCCTAGCGGGAGGGTACAATGAGCAGTTCTTC
15	TRBV11-2	-	-	TRBJ2-2	CASSLSGLNSGELFF	TGTGCCAGCAGCTTGAGCGGCCTCAACAGCGGGGAGCTGTTTTTT
13	TRBV5-1	-	-	TRBJ2-3	CASSLAGTDTQYF	TGCGCCAGCAGCTTAGCGGGCACAGATACGCAGTATTTT
15	TRBV4-1	-	-	TRBJ2-4	CASSQTGTAKNIQYF	TGCGCCAGCAGCCAGACCGGGACAGCCAAAAACATTCAGTACTTC
16	TRBV15	-	-	TRBJ2-2	CATSTRYPGAGGELFF	TGTGCCACCAGCACGCGATACCCGGGAGCGGGCGGGGAGCTGTTTTTT
13	TRBV5-5	TRBD1	-	TRBJ1-2	CASSVTGNYGYTF	TGTGCCAGCAGCGTGACAGGGAACTATGGCTACACCTTC
13	TRBV6-1	-	-	TRBJ1-2	CASTDLKGYGYTF	TGTGCCAGCACGGACCTGAAGGGTTATGGCTACACCTTC
18	TRBV7-3	TRBD1	-	TRBJ2-1	CASSLNAGSGGDYNEQFF	TGTGCCAGCAGCTTAAACGCAGGTTCAGGGGGCGATTACAATGAGCAGTTCTTC
13	TRBV28	-	-	TRBJ2-2	CASSFLNTGELFF	TGTGCCAGCAGTTTTCTAAACACCGGGGAGCTGTTTTTT
19	TRBV7-9	TRBD2	-	TRBJ2-5	CASSFPLRGLAGAGETQYF	TGTGCCAGCAGTTTCCCCTTGAGAGGACTAGCGGGAGCCGGTGAGACCCAGTACTTC
13	TRBV2	-	-	TRBJ2-5	CASMRAARQTQYF	TGTGCCAGCATGAGGGCAGCTCGCCAGACCCAGTACTTC
18	TRBV19	-	-	TRBJ2-6	CASSMGESNLPGANVLTF	TGTGCCAGTAGTATGGGGGAATCTAATCTCCCTGGGGCCAACGTCCTGACTTTC
14	TRBV19	-	-	TRBJ2-5	CASSRRQLQETQYF	TGTGCCAGTAGCAGAAGACAGTTACAAGAGACCCAGTACTTC
15	TRBV9	-	-	TRBJ2-2	CASSVRGGNTGELFF	TGTGCCAGCAGCGTAAGGGGAGGTAACACCGGGGAGCTGTTTTTT
17	TRBV4-1	-	once	TRBJ2-7	CASSQGPLATLAYEQYF	TGCGCCAGCAGCCAGGGACCTCTAGCTACCCTTGCCTACGAGCAGTACTTC
14	TRBV29-1	TRBD1	-	TRBJ1-2	CSVTDRASNYGYTF	TGCAGCGTCACGGACAGGGCATCTAACTATGGCTACACCTTC
15	TRBV7-9	TRBD1	-	TRBJ2-1	CASSAGQGGLNEQFF	TGTGCCAGCAGCGCCGGACAGGGTGGGTTAAATGAGCAGTTCTTC
14	TRBV19	-	-	TRBJ2-5	CASSIHGGQETQYF	TGTGCCAGTAGTATACACGGGGGCCAAGAGACCCAGTACTTC
13	TRBV5-5	-	-	TRBJ2-1	CASSLLAANEQFF	TGTGCCAGCAGCTTGTTAGCGGCCAATGAGCAGTTCTTC
13	TRBV19	-	-	TRBJ1-1	CASSAGERTEAFF	TGTGCCAGTAGTGCGGGGGAGAGGACTGAAGCTTTCTTT
18	TRBV9	TRBD2	once	TRBJ2-1	CASSVAPWVAGGIDEQFF	TGTGCCAGCAGCGTAGCCCCATGGGTAGCGGGAGGAATCGATGAGCAGTTCTTC
14	TRBV4-1	-	-	TRBJ1-2	CASSEYTGNYGYTF	TGCGCCAGCAGCGAATACACAGGGAACTATGGCTACACCTTC
16	TRBV27	-	-	TRBJ2-7	CASSHITGIGSYEQYF	TGTGCCAGCAGCCACATTACAGGGATTGGGTCCTACGAGCAGTACTTC
16	TRBV28	-	-	TRBJ2-3	CASPPTGTLSTDTQYF	TGTGCCAGCCCCCCTACAGGGACCCTCAGCACAGATACGCAGTATTTT
14	TRBV2	-	-	TRBJ2-5	CASSLGGSQETQYF	TGTGCCAGCAGCCTAGGGGGGTCCCAAGAGACCCAGTACTTC
16	TRBV6-4	TRBD2	-	TRBJ2-3	CASSDAASGSTDTQYF	TGTGCCAGCAGTGACGCGGCTAGCGGTAGCACAGATACGCAGTATTTT
15	TRBV11-3	TRBD1	-	TRBJ2-2	CASSLGQGDTGELFF	TGTGCCAGCAGCTTAGGACAGGGGGACACCGGGGAGCTGTTTTTT
14	TRBV25-1	-	-	TRBJ2-1	CASSKLLGGNEQFF	TGTGCCAGCAGTAAGCTACTAGGCGGGAATGAGCAGTTCTTC